These T cell receptor beta chains were read from a single sample in a study of yellow fever vaccine responses in identical twins. TCRdb recomputed calls from the RT-PCR reads with MiXCR, one row per CDR3 protein. The sample shows thousands of distinct CDR3 sequences, 86% of them seen only once. The sequenced sample was T cells from blood (PBMCs), unsorted or a sorted subset (not recorded which), obtained before or after yellow fever vaccination (not recorded which). The receptors derive from a woman in her late teens or twenties who received the yellow fever vaccine. The CDR3 runs from the conserved cysteine through the conserved F or W. D genes are given only for firm matches. Not every row has a clone size; where given, it reads once, few, many or a size class.

D | size | length | J | V | DNA | CDR3
- | - | 15 | TRBJ2-2 | TRBV9 | TGTGCCAGCAGCGTAGGTCTAACATGGGCCGGGGAGCTGTTTTTT | CASSVGLTWAGELFF
- | - | 13 | TRBJ2-1 | TRBV10-3 | TGTGCCATCAGTGAGTCTGGAGGGGGGGCCCAGTTCTTC | CAISESGGGAQFF
TRBD2 | - | 17 | TRBJ2-3 | TRBV11-1 | TGTGCCAGCAGCTTAGCACCAGCGGGAGGGCCAGCAGATACGCAGTATTTT | CASSLAPAGGPADTQYF
TRBD2 | - | 16 | TRBJ2-5 | TRBV29-1 | TGCAGCGTTGAAGAAACCTGGACTAGCGGGGGGCAGACCCAGTACTTC | CSVEETWTSGGQTQYF
- | - | 12 | TRBJ1-2 | TRBV28 | TGTGCCAGCAGTACCCCATCCTATGGCTACACCTTC | CASSTPSYGYTF
- | - | 12 | TRBJ2-1 | TRBV4-1 | TGCGCCAGCAGCCTTATCGAAAATGAGCAGTTCTTC | CASSLIENEQFF
TRBD2 | few | 16 | TRBJ2-1 | TRBV4-3 | TGCGCCAGCAGCCAAGAAAGCGGGGAAACCTACAATGAGCAGTTCTTC | CASSQESGETYNEQFF
TRBD1 | - | 15 | TRBJ2-2 | TRBV29-1 | TGCAGCGCGGGGGGGACAGGGGGAGTTAGCGGGGAGCTGTTTTTT | CSAGGTGGVSGELFF
TRBD1 | few | 16 | TRBJ2-3 | TRBV4-1 | TGCGCCAGCAGCCAAGTCGGACAGGGAGGCACAGATACGCAGTATTTT | CASSQVGQGGTDTQYF
- | - | 14 | TRBJ1-1 | TRBV12-3/TRBV12-4 | TGTGCCAGCAGCCCCGAAGGGGAGAACACTGAAGCTTTCTTT | CASSPEGENTEAFF
- | - | 13 | TRBJ1-5 | TRBV28 | TGTGCCAGCGGCGGACTGATCAATCAGCCCCAGCATTTT | CASGGLINQPQHF
- | once | 19 | TRBJ1-6 | TRBV20-1 | TGCAGTGCTAGAGATAAAGGACAGCCCTCGAGCTCCTATAATTCACCCCTCCACTTT | CSARDKGQPSSSYNSPLHF